Below are 21 T cell receptor beta chains sequenced from a single sample in a study of CD8 T cells in Susac syndrome. RNA was extracted with the RNeasy kit, and a quantity of roughly 0.5 to 1 ug was reverse transcribed using random hexamers. TCRdb redid the calling of the immunoSEQ multiplex PCR reads with MiXCR, one entry per CDR3 protein. Of 250,000 to 300,000 distinct CDR3 sequences in the sample, approximately 81% were seen once. Material: CD8+ T cells from PBMCs. The receptors shown here come from a human donor with multiple sclerosis.

In nucleotides, the CDR3 is TGTGCCAGCAGCGGGACTGGGACAAGGGGCTATGGCTACACCTTC. Translating gives CASSGTGTRGYGYTF. This chain uses TRBV9 with TRBJ1-2; D perhaps matches TRBD1 (6 bases). CDR1 and CDR2 from the germline V gene are SGDLS and YYNGEE. V lost 3 bases and J lost 4, with 16 bases in between. CDR3 length equals 15 residues.

The sample holds a few counts of this clonotype. The chain carries TRBV29-1 and TRBJ2-7, with unresolved D. This CDR3 is built from 11 residues. CDR1 is SQVTM, CDR2 ANQGSEA, per germline. Trimming shortened V by 0 bases and J by 3 bases, and 3 bases separated the two germline ends. The CDR3 spells CSVEEDYEQYF. CDR3 coding DNA: TGCAGCGTTGAAGAGGACTACGAGCAGTACTTC.

V is TRBV30 and J is TRBJ1-2, with 8 bases fitting TRBD1. Per germline, CDR1 GTSNPN and CDR2 SVGIG (reference sequence). The CDR3 is 14 amino acids. V lost 4 bases and J lost 0; bases outside the gene matches: 4. CDR3 protein: CAWNQGATNYGYTF. The CDR3 DNA reads as TGTGCCTGGAATCAGGGGGCCACTAACTATGGCTACACCTTC. Full variable domain (outside the CDR3, taken from reference TRBV30 and TRBJ1-2): SQTIHQWPATLVQPVGSPLSLECTVEGTSNPNLYWYRQAAGRGLQLLFYSVGIGQISSEVPQNLSASRPQDRQFILSSKKLLLSDSGFYLCAWNQGATNYGYTFGSGTRLTVV.

For the CDR3, the DNA is TGTGCCAGCAGCTTAGCGGCGGGAGGGCAGACAGATACGCAGTATTTT. Amino acids: CASSLAAGGQTDTQYF. V is TRBV7-9 and J is TRBJ2-3; TRBD2 matches at 9 bases. CDR3 length equals 16 residues. Looked up from germline, CDR1 is SEHNR and CDR2 is FQNEAQ (reference sequence). The junction had 4 bases not matched to a gene; V was cut back by 0 bases and J by 3 bases.

The V and J genes are TRBV10-3 and TRBJ2-5; tentatively, D is TRBD2 (6 bases). This CDR3 region has 17 residues. Deletions cut 1 base from V and 5 bases from J, with 20 bases between. CDR1 is ENHRY and CDR2 is SYGVKD in the germline V gene. The CDR3 DNA sequence: TGTGCCATCAGTGAGTTCGGGGGAGTAGGCGTCGTCGAGACCCAGTACTTC. Translation: CAISEFGGVGVVETQYF.

The chain links TRBV2 to TRBJ2-2, with D possibly TRBD2 on 6 matching bases. Trimming removed 4 bases from V and 2 bases from J, with 11 bases in between. The germline CDR1 and CDR2 sequences are SNHLY and FYNNEI. The CDR3 is 15 residues long. CDR3: CASSVRRANTGELFF. In DNA, the CDR3 is TGTGCCAGCAGTGTAAGGAGGGCCAACACCGGGGAGCTGTTTTTT.

The chain links TRBV5-4 to TRBJ2-1; 8 bases align to TRBD2. The germline CDR1 and CDR2 sequences are SGHNT and YYREEE (reference sequence). The V and J ends lost 2 bases and 6 bases, in that order; junction bases with no gene match: 7. The CDR3 contains 15 residues. In DNA form, the CDR3 reads TGTGCCAGCAGCTTAAAGCGGGAGAACATCAATGAGCAGTTCTTC. Protein product: CASSLKRENINEQFF.

The chain couples TRBV30 to TRBJ2-3; D is unresolved. CDR3 length: 10 amino acids. With 5 bases removed from V and 5 bases from J, the gap between germline ends came to 5 bases. Germline V gene lookup returns CDR1 GTSNPN and CDR2 SVGIG (reference sequence). This CDR3 reads CAWGEDTQYF. The CDR3 DNA is TGTGCCTGGGGGGAAGATACGCAGTATTTT.

Concerning this clonotype itself: A read error may account for a junction end that differs from germline. The rearrangement links TRBV5-6 to TRBJ2-2, with no clear D. Looked up from germline, CDR1 is SGHDT and CDR2 is YYEEEE. CDR3 length: 12 amino acids. CDR3 sequence: CVSSLEYGELFF. The CDR3 DNA is TGTGTCAGCAGCTTGGAATACGGGGAGCTGTTTTTT.

There are a few counts of this clonotype. This chain joins TRBV27 and TRBJ2-2, with TRBD2 as a possible D gene (5 bases). The V end lost 10 bases, the J end lost 4 bases, and 16 bases lay between the germline ends. This CDR3 is built from 14 residues. Germline CDR1 reads MNHEY; CDR2 reads SMNVEV (reference sequence). Written as DNA, the CDR3 is TGTGCCACCACCGGGATTAAGTCCACCGGGGAGCTGTTTTTT. Protein: CATTGIKSTGELFF.

CDR3 bases: TGTGCCAGCAGTGAAGGGGTGATAACTACCTACGAGCAGTACTTC. As protein: CASSEGVITTYEQYF. The gene calls are TRBV2 and TRBJ2-7; D call uncertain. Trimming cost V 1 base and J 2 bases, with 12 bases left between them. Germline V CDR1 and CDR2: SNHLY, FYNNEI. The CDR3 consists of 15 residues.

This chain uses TRBV30 with TRBJ2-7; D is possibly TRBD2 (5 bases). The CDR3 has 17 amino acids. Germline lookup yields CDR1 GTSNPN and CDR2 SVGIG (reference sequence). V was cut by 1 base and J by 0 bases, with 19 bases left in between. As DNA, the CDR3 is TGTGCCTGGAGTGAACCTCCCGGAGGTCGCCTCTCCTACGAGCAGTACTTC. It translates to CAWSEPPGGRLSYEQYF. Drawing the rest from reference TRBV30 and TRBJ2-7, the complete variable domain is SQTIHQWPATLVQPVGSPLSLECTVEGTSNPNLYWYRQAAGRGLQLLFYSVGIGQISSEVPQNLSASRPQDRQFILSSKKLLLSDSGFYLCAWSEPPGGRLSYEQYFGPGTRLTVT.

This chain connects TRBV7-9 to TRBJ1-2; 9 positions match TRBD1. This CDR3 has 15 residues. V lost 1 base, J lost 6 bases, and 6 bases stayed unmatched. CDR1 is SEHNR and CDR2 is FQNEAQ in the germline V gene (reference sequence). CDR3 amino acids: CASSLGNRGPDGYTF. DNA of the CDR3: TGTGCCAGCAGCTTAGGGAACAGGGGGCCGGATGGCTACACCTTC.

The V gene is TRBV5-1, the J gene TRBJ2-3, with 8 bases lining up with TRBD1. Germline values: CDR1 SGHRS, CDR2 YFSETQ. This CDR3 contains 14 residues. J was trimmed by 5 bases and V by 4 bases; bases with no gene match: 6. The CDR3 loop reads CASSPGTGLDTQYF. The CDR3 DNA sequence: TGCGCCAGCAGCCCCGGGACAGGTTTAGATACGCAGTATTTT.

The chain combines TRBV4-2 with TRBJ2-2; TRBD2 aligns across 7 bases. Germline-derived CDR1 and CDR2 are LGHNA and YNFKEQ. V dropped 7 bases and J dropped 3; count of bases not matched to a gene: 11. The CDR3 loop spans 16 amino acids. CDR3 in DNA: TGTGCCAGCACCCCAACGGGGACTACCTACACCGGGGAGCTGTTTTTT. This gives the protein CASTPTGTTYTGELFF.

The chain has TRBV9 and TRBJ1-5, with D perhaps TRBD1 (5 bases). CDR1 is SGDLS and CDR2 is YYNGEE in the germline V gene. This CDR3 is 14 amino acids long. V was shortened by 4 bases and J by 3 bases, with 11 bases between the two germline ends. This CDR3 reads CASSQGEANQPQHF. Written as DNA, the CDR3 is TGTGCCAGCAGCCAAGGGGAGGCCAATCAGCCCCAGCATTTT.

This clonotype was detected only a few times. This rearrangement joins TRBV12-3 or TRBV12-4 to TRBJ2-4; D is perhaps TRBD2 (6 bases). Trimming took 2 bases from V and 0 from J, leaving 8 bases between them. This CDR3 comprises 15 residues. CDR3 amino acids: CASSLISGAKNIQYF. The DNA of the CDR3 is TGTGCCAGCAGTTTAATTAGCGGAGCCAAAAACATTCAGTACTTC.

The genes are TRBV6-1 and TRBJ2-3; D might be TRBD2 (5 bases). The V gene's germline CDR1 is MNHNS and CDR2 SASEGT. The CDR3 has 17 residues. Trimming stripped 4 bases from V and 6 bases from J, with 23 bases between. CDR3 loop: CASSAFPSGPVGDTQYF. As DNA, the CDR3 is TGTGCCAGCAGTGCCTTTCCAAGCGGTCCCGTCGGGGATACGCAGTATTTT.

With respect to this clonotype: One junction end does not reproduce the germline sequence, and a read error may be involved. V is TRBV9 and J is TRBJ1-2; unclear D gene. CDR1 is SGDLS and CDR2 is YYNGEE in the germline V gene. The CDR3 has 12 amino acids. The CDR3, as DNA: TGTGCCAGCAGCCCCCGTGGGCCGCAACTCGTCTTC. It encodes CASSPRGPQLVF.

The chain links TRBV7-9 to TRBJ2-3; D gene ambiguous. V was clipped by 5 bases and J by 5 bases, with 14 bases between them. Germline V gene lookup returns CDR1 SEHNR and CDR2 FQNEAQ (reference sequence). The CDR3 has 14 amino acids. CDR3 protein: CASSPGLVIDTQYF. As DNA, the CDR3 is TGTGCCAGCAGCCCCGGTTTAGTAATAGATACGCAGTATTTT.

The chain couples TRBV28 to TRBJ2-7; the match to TRBD1 covers 8 bases. The CDR3 consists of 14 residues. Per the germline V gene, CDR1 is MDHEN and CDR2 is SYDVKM. Germline trimming cut 7 bases from V and 2 bases from J; bases unmatched to any gene: 7. Here the CDR3 DNA reads TGTGCCAGCAAGGGGCAGGGGGCTGCCTACGAGCAGTACTTC. Translation: CASKGQGAAYEQYF.